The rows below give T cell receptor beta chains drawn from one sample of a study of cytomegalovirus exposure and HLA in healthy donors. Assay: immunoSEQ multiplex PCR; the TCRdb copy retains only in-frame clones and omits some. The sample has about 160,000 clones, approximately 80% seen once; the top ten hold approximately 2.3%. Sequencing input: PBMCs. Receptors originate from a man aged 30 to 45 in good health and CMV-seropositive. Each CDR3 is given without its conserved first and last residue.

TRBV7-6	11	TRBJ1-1	ASSLDFNTEAF
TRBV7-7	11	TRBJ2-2	ASGGPNTGELF
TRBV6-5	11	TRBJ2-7	ASSYSRGYEQY
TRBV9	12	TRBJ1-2	ASSQGQVNYGYT
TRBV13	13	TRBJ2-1	ASSLNRGSYNEQF
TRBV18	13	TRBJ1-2	ASSPLSRTGGPDT
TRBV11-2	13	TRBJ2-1	ASSPLSGGSNEQF
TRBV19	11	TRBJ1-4	AATRGLGEKLF
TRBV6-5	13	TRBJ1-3	ASSYLQGSGNTIY
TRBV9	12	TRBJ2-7	ASSATGLAYEQY
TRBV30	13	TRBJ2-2	AWSLGGTNTGELF
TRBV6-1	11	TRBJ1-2	ASRSDRNYGYT
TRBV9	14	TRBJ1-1	ASSVDGGWGGTEAF
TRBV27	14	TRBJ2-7	ASLPGGGQSSYEQY
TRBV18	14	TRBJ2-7	ASSPGLAGSSYEQY